These T cell receptor beta chains were read from a single sample in a study of T cells in Graves' hyperthyroidism and ophthalmopathy. TCRdb re-analysed the multiplex PCR reads in MiXCR, keeping a single row per CDR3 protein. This repertoire shows around 350,000 distinct CDR3 sequences, about a sixth found once; its top ten account for approximately 30%. The sequenced material came from blood. The origin of the receptors is a woman aged 25-40 years with Graves' hyperthyroidism that later progressed to Graves' ophthalmopathy. The CDR3 runs from the conserved cysteine through the conserved F or W. Each record gives: V gene, D gene, J gene, clone size, CDR3 protein, CDR3 DNA. D genes are given only for firm matches. Some rows mark clone size as missing; the rest say once, few, many or name a class of expanded clone.

TRBV6-5,-,TRBJ2-1,-,CASSYSVGGQQFF,TGTGCCAGCAGTTACTCCGTCGGGGGTCAGCAGTTCTTC
TRBV3-1,-,TRBJ2-1,many,CASSQFYNEQFF,TGTGCCAGCAGCCAGTTTTACAATGAGCAGTTCTTC
TRBV24-1,TRBD2,TRBJ2-2,-,CATSGTSGGPTGELFF,TGTGCCACCAGTGGAACTAGCGGGGGACCTACCGGGGAGCTGTTTTTT
TRBV3-1,-,TRBJ1-2,many,CASSQDERNYGYTF,TGTGCCAGCAGCCAAGATGAACGGAACTATGGCTACACCTTC
TRBV28,TRBD1,TRBJ2-7,many,CASGTAYEQYF,TGTGCCAGCGGGACAGCCTACGAGCAGTACTTC
TRBV2,-,TRBJ2-1,many,CASSDGTYYNEQFF,TGTGCCAGCAGTGACGGGACATACTACAATGAGCAGTTCTTC
TRBV20-1,-,TRBJ1-2,-,CSASRDFSGYGYTF,TGCAGTGCTAGTCGGGACTTCAGCGGCTATGGCTACACCTTC
TRBV28,-,TRBJ1-5,many,CASTPGDQPQHF,TGTGCCAGCACCCCGGGGGATCAGCCCCAGCATTTT
TRBV4-1,-,TRBJ2-5,-,CASSQNFRDVRETQYF,TGCGCCAGCAGCCAAAATTTTAGGGACGTAAGGGAGACCCAGTACTTC
TRBV27,-,TRBJ1-1,few,CASSPNMIAEAFF,TGTGCCAGTTCCCCGAATATGATTGCTGAAGCTTTCTTT
TRBV6-6,-,TRBJ1-6,-,CASSYSFPRGGNSPLHF,TGTGCCAGCAGTTACTCGTTCCCGCGGGGGGGTAATTCACCCCTCCACTTT
TRBV7-9,TRBD1,TRBJ2-1,few,CASSLGGQAYNEQFF,TGTGCCAGCAGCTTAGGGGGACAGGCCTACAATGAGCAGTTCTTC
TRBV12-3/TRBV12-4,-,TRBJ2-2,many,CASSFGTPNTGELFF,TGTGCCAGCAGTTTCGGGACACCTAACACCGGGGAGCTGTTTTTT